These 9 T cell receptor beta chains were all obtained from the same sample, sequenced in a study of T cell responses to AZD1222 COVID-19 vaccine. Method: immunoSEQ multiplex PCR; TCRdb's copy keeps in-frame clones and lacks some. The data show about 120,000 clones, approximately 86% seen once. The specimen comprised peripheral blood, sampled 28 days after the second AZD1222 dose. The source of these receptors is an adult who received the AZD1222 COVID-19 vaccine.

A single count supports this clone. The genes are TRBV4-3 and TRBJ2-2, with D hard to call. The CDR3 runs to 15 residues. Germline V gene sequence: CDR1 LGHNA, CDR2 YSLEER. V was shortened by 2 bases and J by 7 bases, with 14 bases between the two germline ends. CDR3 nucleotides: TGCGCCAGCAGCCAATATGATTCCTGGGGCGGGGAGCTGTTTTTT. The encoded protein is CASSQYDSWGGELFF.

This sequence joins TRBV28 and TRBJ2-7; D is uncertain. Looked up from germline, CDR1 is MDHEN and CDR2 is SYDVKM. The CDR3 has 13 residues. V was shortened by 4 bases and J by 4 bases, with 11 bases between the two germline ends. CDR3 nucleotides: TGTGCCAGCAGTTCACACCGGCCTTACGAGCAGTACTTC. Translation gives CASSSHRPYEQYF.

This clone was seen a single time. The rearrangement links TRBV7-9 to TRBJ2-7, with D perhaps TRBD1 (5 bases). The CDR3 length is 16 residues. The V end lost 3 bases, the J end lost 0 bases, and 15 bases lay between the germline ends. Per the germline V gene, CDR1 is SEHNR and CDR2 is FQNEAQ (reference sequence). CDR3 nucleotides: TGTGCCAGCAGCTTCACGACAGCCCCTAGCTCCTACGAGCAGTACTTC. This gives the protein CASSFTTAPSSYEQYF.

The chain combines TRBV3-1 (or the pseudogene TRBV3-2) with TRBJ1-6; D unclear. The germline gives CDR1 LGHDT, CDR2 YNNKEL (reference sequence). This CDR3 has 14 amino acids. Trimming removed 3 bases at V and 5 bases at J, with 8 bases between. CDR3 loop: CASSQRRDNSPLHF. For the CDR3, the DNA is TGTGCCAGCAGCCAGCGTAGGGATAATTCACCCCTCCACTTT.

The rearrangement joins TRBV12-5 to TRBJ2-1; the D gene is possibly TRBD1 (6 bases). The germline V and J ends were trimmed by 5 bases and 4 bases, with 18 bases remaining between them. CDR1 is LGHNT and CDR2 is FRNRAP in the germline V gene. The CDR3 totals 16 residues. CDR3 amino acids: CASGGGGGFKYNEQFF. CDR3 sequence (DNA): TGTGCTAGTGGTGGGGGTGGGGGCTTTAAATACAATGAGCAGTTCTTC.

The gene calls are TRBV30 and TRBJ1-2, with 11 nucleotides matching TRBD1. This CDR3 region has 14 residues. Germline V CDR1 and CDR2: GTSNPN, SVGIG (reference sequence). V shed 7 bases, J shed 0 bases, and the junction held 4 bases outside the gene matches. As DNA, the CDR3 is TGTGCCTCGGACAGGGGGCCTACTAACTATGGCTACACCTTC. It codes for CASDRGPTNYGYTF.

This sequence joins TRBV30 and TRBJ1-2; perhaps TRBD1 as D (5 bases). CDR1 and CDR2 (germline): GTSNPN, SVGIG (reference sequence). Trimming cost V 3 bases and J 6 bases, with 11 bases left between them. This CDR3 region has 12 residues. The DNA of the CDR3 is TGTGCCTGGAGGGGGGGTGGAGATGGCTACACCTTC. Protein sequence: CAWRGGGDGYTF.

The chain is built from TRBV29-1 and TRBJ2-3, with TRBD2 as a possible D gene (5 bases). V lost 2 bases and J 5 bases, leaving 17 bases between the germline ends. From germline, CDR1 is SQVTM and CDR2 ANQGSEA. The CDR3 extends over 15 amino acids. The CDR3 nucleotides are TGCAGCGTTGAACCCCGGGCTAGCTGGGGAGATACGCAGTATTTT. Its protein product is CSVEPRASWGDTQYF.

The chain is built from TRBV7-2 and TRBJ1-3; 8 bases are shared with TRBD1. Germline lookup yields CDR1 SGHTA and CDR2 FQGNSA. This CDR3 spans 18 amino acids. J was trimmed by 4 bases and V by 1 base; bases with no gene match: 12. The DNA of the CDR3 is TGTGCCAGCAGCTTAGGGCAGGGGGCGCGATTTTCCGGAAACACCATATATTTT. This sequence encodes CASSLGQGARFSGNTIYF.